The 15 T cell receptor beta chains below all came from one sample that was sequenced in a study of T cell clonotyping in hematopoietic cell transplantation. Some clones are missing from TCRdb's copy, which holds only in-frame ones; the method was immunoSEQ multiplex PCR. The sample holds 11,000 to 15,000 clones, less than 70% seen once. Sequencing was carried out using PBMCs. The source is a human donor who either received an allogeneic hematopoietic cell transplant for a myeloid malignancy or was a related donor (not recorded which). Some clones in this sample may be carry-over from other donors' samples.

V is TRBV27 and J is TRBJ2-3; D perhaps matches TRBD2 (6 bases). The CDR3 loop spans 13 amino acids. V shed 6 bases and J shed 7 bases, with 14 bases lying between them. CDR1 and CDR2 (germline): MNHEY, SMNVEV (reference sequence). This CDR3 is CASRGGMGHTQYF. CDR3 DNA: TGTGCCAGCAGGGGCGGGATGGGCCATACGCAGTATTTT.

This chain joins TRBV6-5 and TRBJ2-7; 9 bases fit TRBD1. The CDR3 contains 12 residues. Losses at the gene ends were 5 bases for V and 9 bases for J; bases not matched to a gene: 5. Germline-derived CDR1 and CDR2 are MNHEY and SVGAGI. For the CDR3, the DNA is TGTGCCAGCAGTGCGGGACAGGGTTGGCAGTACTTC. The encoded protein is CASSAGQGWQYF.

V gene TRBV6-5 combines with J gene TRBJ2-7; TRBD2 might be the D (7 bases). The germline V gene has CDR1 MNHEY and CDR2 SVGAGI. The CDR3 length is 14 residues. V lost 2 bases, J lost 5 bases, and 13 bases lay in between. DNA for the CDR3: TGTGCCAGCAGTTACGGGGGGGCGGGGGACGAGCAGTACTTC. Its translation: CASSYGGAGDEQYF.

V is TRBV29-1 and J is TRBJ2-7, with 10 bases aligning to TRBD1. The CDR3 loop spans 17 amino acids. CDR1 and CDR2 from the germline V gene are SQVTM and ANQGSEA. J lost 4 bases, V lost 1 base, and 13 bases had no gene match. CDR3 in DNA: TGCAGCGTTGAAGCCCTGGGGGCTGACAGGGGGCGTTACGAGCAGTACTTC. Its protein is CSVEALGADRGRYEQYF.

The chain has TRBV30 and TRBJ2-3; 8 nucleotides match TRBD2. The CDR3 runs to 13 residues. V lost 2 bases and J lost 4; bases outside the gene matches: 2. Per the germline V gene, CDR1 is GTSNPN and CDR2 is SVGIG (reference sequence). The CDR3 sequence is CAWSSGGADTQYF. CDR3 bases: TGTGCCTGGAGTAGCGGGGGTGCAGATACGCAGTATTTT.

This rearrangement joins TRBV7-9 to TRBJ2-6; 8 bases are a match to TRBD1. This CDR3 region has 18 residues. The trim removed 5 bases at V and 4 bases at J, leaving 13 bases unmatched. Per the germline V gene, CDR1 is SEHNR and CDR2 is FQNEAQ (reference sequence). DNA for the CDR3: TGTGCCAGCAGCCGAAAAACAGGGGGGCTGGGAGGGGCCAACGTCCTGACTTTC. It codes for CASSRKTGGLGGANVLTF.

This rearrangement joins TRBV30 to TRBJ1-2; 10 bases line up with TRBD1. V dropped 2 bases and J dropped 4; count of bases not matched to a gene: 10. Germline V gene lookup returns CDR1 GTSNPN and CDR2 SVGIG (reference sequence). The CDR3 length is 16 residues. The CDR3 is CAWSSGTGASFYGYTF. CDR3 coding DNA: TGTGCCTGGAGTTCCGGGACAGGGGCATCATTCTATGGCTACACCTTC.

DNA of the CDR3: TGCGCCAGCAGCTTCGGATCGATCGAGCAGGGCGAGCAGTACTTC. It codes for CASSFGSIEQGEQYF. The chain is built from TRBV5-1 and TRBJ2-7; D may be TRBD1 (5 bases). Per germline, CDR1 SGHRS and CDR2 YFSETQ. Trimming left V 2 bases short and J 6 bases short, with 18 bases between. The CDR3 covers 15 residues.

This clone was counted a few times. J is TRBJ2-1 and V is TRBV28; D could derive from TRBD1 or TRBD2 (5 bases each). Looked up from germline, CDR1 is MDHEN and CDR2 is SYDVKM. Trimming shortened V by 5 bases and J by 8 bases, and 25 bases separated the two germline ends. CDR3 length: 17 residues. Here the CDR3 reads CASSRGSGPGQGDEQFF. CDR3 nucleotide sequence: TGTGCCAGCAGTCGAGGCAGCGGCCCCGGCCAAGGGGATGAGCAGTTCTTC.

This clone has a single count. The chain combines TRBV10-3 with TRBJ1-1, with D unresolved. The V gene lost 0 bases and the J gene lost 8 bases, with 10 bases spanning the gap. This CDR3 has 13 amino acids. CDR1 and CDR2 from the germline V gene are ENHRY and SYGVKD. DNA of the CDR3: TGTGCCATCAGTGAGTCCCCGCTGGGCGAAGCTTTCTTT. It specifies CAISESPLGEAFF.

The J gene is TRBJ1-1, the V gene TRBV19; D not certain. Trimming took off 7 bases at V and 1 base at J, with 22 bases between the two ends. The CDR3 loop spans 17 amino acids. CDR1 and CDR2 from the germline V gene are LNHDA and SQIVND (reference sequence). The CDR3 sequence: CASTAEPGSLANTEAFF. The CDR3 nucleotides are TGTGCCAGTACCGCGGAGCCCGGGTCCTTGGCGAACACTGAAGCTTTCTTT.

V and J are TRBV25-1 and TRBJ2-7, with D tentatively TRBD2 (7 bases). The CDR3 totals 17 residues. V was pared by 1 base and J by 3 bases, with 19 bases between. Germline V gene lookup returns CDR1 MGHDK and CDR2 SYGVNS. The CDR3 is CASSESPRGAIGYEQYF. The CDR3 DNA is TGTGCCAGCAGTGAATCCCCCCGGGGGGCTATAGGCTACGAGCAGTACTTC.

This sequence joins TRBV14 and TRBJ1-6; perhaps TRBD1 as D (6 bases). Germline lookup yields CDR1 SGHDN and CDR2 FVKESK. Trimming took off 0 bases at V and 10 bases at J, with 13 bases between the two ends. The CDR3 runs to 15 residues. As DNA, the CDR3 is TGTGCCAGCAGCCAAGAGTCCCAGGGGAGGTCACCCCTCCACTTT. It codes for CASSQESQGRSPLHF.

This clone has just a few counts. The chain employs TRBV29-1 and TRBJ2-2; D perhaps matches TRBD2 (6 bases). The V end lost 5 bases, the J end lost 1 base, and 11 bases lay between the germline ends. CDR3 length: 14 amino acids. CDR1 and CDR2 from the germline V gene are SQVTM and ANQGSEA. The CDR3 DNA is TGCAGCGTTCGGGGGAGTAGGAACACCGGGGAGCTGTTTTTT. It specifies CSVRGSRNTGELFF.

The chain joins TRBV30 to TRBJ2-2; 13 nucleotides align to TRBD2. Germline V gene sequence: CDR1 GTSNPN, CDR2 SVGIG (reference sequence). Unmatched junction bases numbered 9, after V lost 4 bases and J lost 7 bases. The CDR3 contains 16 residues. CDR3 residues: CAWTFGLAGVVGELFF. The CDR3 nucleotides read TGTGCCTGGACCTTTGGACTAGCGGGGGTAGTCGGGGAGCTGTTTTTT.